These 29 T cell receptor beta chains share one sample of origin, sequenced in a study of T cell responses to AZD1222 COVID-19 vaccine (dated by TCRdb to the early 2020s). The library was prepared using the immunoSEQ multiplex PCR assay. TCRdb carries this immuneACCESS record with in-frame sequences only. Its versions omit some clonotypes, under half of them owing to an unresolved V gene in the studies checked, with the rest unexplained. The sample table contains fewer than 120,000 clones; only one count was recorded for over 90% of them. 2.9% of the sample goes to the ten largest clones. This sample's time point label indicates: about 28 days (+/-7) after the second vaccine dose. The sequences come from peripheral blood, collected 28 days after the second AZD1222 dose. The receptors come from an adult who received the AZD1222 COVID-19 vaccine.

V is TRBV27 and J is TRBJ1-2, with no clear D. The V end lost 10 bases, the J end lost 4 bases, and 19 bases lay between the germline ends. This CDR3 has 14 residues. Germline CDR1 MNHEY, CDR2 SMNVEV (reference sequence). The CDR3: CAIPDDTWGYGYTF. The CDR3 nucleotides read TGTGCCATCCCTGACGATACCTGGGGCTATGGCTACACCTTC.

This clone appeared a single time. This chain's CDR3 is CASSYRDRFYEQYF. DNA for the CDR3: TGTGCCAGCAGTTATCGGGACAGATTCTACGAGCAGTACTTC. The chain combines TRBV6-5 with TRBJ2-7; 7 bases match TRBD1. The CDR3 consists of 14 residues. Trimming cost V 3 bases and J 3 bases; bases outside gene matches: 5. The germline CDR1 and CDR2 sequences are MNHEY and SVGAGI.

The rearrangement uses TRBV6-6 and TRBJ2-1, with 9 bases aligning to TRBD2. Unmatched junction bases numbered 11, after V lost 7 bases and J lost 4 bases. The CDR3 is 16 residues long. Looked up from germline, CDR1 is MNHNY and CDR2 is SVGAGI (reference sequence). The CDR3 nucleotides are TGTGCCAGCACCATCTCGGGACTAGCCTATTACAATGAGCAGTTCTTC. It specifies CASTISGLAYYNEQFF.

V usage is TRBV18 and J usage is TRBJ1-2; D perhaps matches TRBD1 (6 bases). The CDR3 length is 15 residues. CDR1 KGHSH and CDR2 LQKENI come from the germline V gene. Trimming pared 6 bases from V and 0 bases from J, leaving 14 bases between. The CDR3 region has the DNA TGTGCCAGCTCTCTTGGACAGAGTACTAACTATGGCTACACCTTC. It encodes CASSLGQSTNYGYTF.

The chain links TRBV29-1 to TRBJ2-2, with D possibly matching TRBD1 (6 bases). CDR1 is SQVTM and CDR2 is ANQGSEA in the germline V gene. V was pared by 8 bases and J by 6 bases, with 10 bases between. The CDR3 totals 11 residues. The CDR3 DNA reads TGCAGCTTCAGGGGTTCCGGGGAGCTGTTTTTT. Protein product: CSFRGSGELFF.

This chain uses TRBV25-1 with TRBJ1-1; possible D gene TRBD1, 6 bases. The germline V and J ends were trimmed by 6 bases and 3 bases, with 11 bases remaining between them. The CDR3 runs 13 residues. Germline CDR1 MGHDK, CDR2 SYGVNS. The CDR3 loop reads CASRRQADTEAFF. CDR3 nucleotide sequence: TGTGCCAGCAGACGACAGGCTGACACTGAAGCTTTCTTT.

The chain joins TRBV11-2 to TRBJ2-1; TRBD1 or TRBD2 may be the D gene (6 bases each). Germline V gene sequence: CDR1 SGHAT, CDR2 FQNNGV. The CDR3 is 13 amino acids. The ends were cut back, 5 bases at V and 9 bases at J, with 14 bases in the middle. The chain's CDR3 is CASSLAGGPEQFF. The CDR3 bases are TGTGCCAGCAGCCTAGCTGGGGGGCCTGAGCAGTTCTTC. Using reference TRBV11-2 and TRBJ2-1 for the parts outside the CDR3, the full variable domain is EAGVAQSPRYKIIEKRQSVAFWCNPISGHATLYWYQQILGQGPKLLIQFQNNGVVDDSQLPKDRFSAERLKGVDSTLKIQPAKLEDSAVYLCASSLAGGPEQFFGPGTRLTVL.

The chain recombines TRBV9 with TRBJ2-5; no firm D call. This CDR3 is 14 amino acids long. Germline CDR1 reads SGDLS; CDR2 reads YYNGEE. V was shortened by 0 bases and J by 7 bases, with 13 bases between the two germline ends. CDR3 region: CASSVAPRVGTQYF. The CDR3 DNA reads TGTGCCAGCAGCGTAGCTCCTCGGGTGGGGACCCAGTACTTC.

This rearrangement joins TRBV3-1 (or the pseudogene TRBV3-2) to TRBJ2-7; D gene unclear. V was trimmed by 1 base and J by 4 bases, leaving 23 bases between them. Germline CDR1 LGHDT, CDR2 YNNKEL (reference sequence). The length of the CDR3 is 18 residues. The CDR3 spells CASSQGEMAFGLVYEQYF. CDR3 sequence (DNA): TGTGCCAGCAGCCAAGGGGAAATGGCCTTCGGCCTTGTATACGAGCAGTACTTC.

The genes are TRBV6-5 and TRBJ2-7; the match to TRBD2 covers 7 bases. Germline assignment: CDR1 MNHEY and CDR2 SVGAGI. CDR3 size: 15 residues. The J segment lost 0 bases and the V segment lost 0 bases, leaving 2 bases of the junction unmatched. CDR3 loop: CASSYSGGSSYEQYF. In nucleotides, the CDR3 is TGTGCCAGCAGTTACTCGGGCGGGAGCTCCTACGAGCAGTACTTC.

CDR3 sequence (DNA): TGTGCCAGCAGCTTAGCGGGGACTCACACAGATACGCAGTATTTT. Translation gives CASSLAGTHTDTQYF. J is TRBJ2-3 and V is TRBV7-6, with D possibly TRBD2 on 6 matching bases. Germline loops: CDR1 SGHVS, CDR2 FNYEAQ. The CDR3 runs 15 residues. The ends were cut back, 0 bases at V and 2 bases at J, with 9 bases in the middle.

The chain carries TRBV6-2 or TRBV6-3 and TRBJ2-6, with D unclear. This CDR3 spans 17 amino acids. Trimming stripped 4 bases from V and 0 bases from J, with 13 bases between. Germline CDR1 MNHEY, CDR2 SVGEGT. CDR3 region: CASSSQSGVSGANVLTF. The CDR3 DNA sequence: TGTGCCAGCAGTTCACAAAGTGGGGTCTCTGGGGCCAACGTCCTGACTTTC.

The V gene is TRBV11-2, the J gene TRBJ2-7; 12 bases align to TRBD2. Germline-derived CDR1 and CDR2 are SGHAT and FQNNGV. V dropped 5 bases and J dropped 2; count of bases not matched to a gene: 7. The length of the CDR3 is 16 residues. In DNA form, the CDR3 reads TGTGCCAGCAGCGATGGACTAGCGGGATGGACCTACGAGCAGTACTTC. Its protein product is CASSDGLAGWTYEQYF.

This clone showed up just once. V usage is TRBV29-1 and J usage is TRBJ2-3, with D possibly TRBD1 on 5 matching bases. The CDR3 is made up of 15 amino acids. In germline, CDR1 is SQVTM, CDR2 ANQGSEA. V was pared by 0 bases and J by 0 bases, with 10 bases between. The chain's CDR3 is CSVEDGARSTDTQYF. Here the CDR3 DNA reads TGCAGCGTTGAAGATGGGGCTAGAAGCACAGATACGCAGTATTTT.

The CDR3 region has the DNA TGTGCCAGCAGCCAAGGAGGGCGGGACACCGGGGAGCTGTTTTTT. Its protein product is CASSQGGRDTGELFF. The chain links TRBV3-1 (or the pseudogene TRBV3-2) to TRBJ2-2; tentatively, D is TRBD2 (5 bases). V was cut by 1 base and J by 3 bases, with 9 bases left in between. There are 15 residues in the CDR3. CDR1 is LGHDT and CDR2 is YNNKEL in the germline V gene (reference sequence).

The chain employs TRBV5-6 and TRBJ1-6, with 9 bases that match TRBD1. The V and J ends lost 4 bases and 1 base, in that order; junction bases with no gene match: 3. The CDR3 runs to 16 residues. Germline CDR1 SGHDT, CDR2 YYEEEE. The CDR3 DNA reads as TGTGCCAGCAGCACAGGGGGCGGGTCCTATAATTCACCCCTCCACTTT. Translated, it gives CASSTGGGSYNSPLHF.

The chain joins TRBV19 to TRBJ1-1; D remains ambiguous. The CDR3 length is 14 residues. V lost 3 bases, J lost 5 bases, and 13 bases lay in between. The V gene's germline CDR1 is LNHDA and CDR2 SQIVND (reference sequence). Written as DNA, the CDR3 is TGTGCCAGTAGTATCCAGACCTCGGGTACTGAAGCTTTCTTT. Translation gives CASSIQTSGTEAFF.

The J gene is TRBJ1-3, the V gene TRBV7-8; a weak D match, TRBD1 (5 bases). Trimming shortened V by 5 bases and J by 8 bases, and 16 bases separated the two germline ends. This CDR3 has 14 amino acids. Per the germline V gene, CDR1 is SGHVS and CDR2 is FQNEAQ. DNA of the CDR3: TGTGCCAGCAGCCGCCGGAGGGGTTCTTACACCATATATTTT. Its translation is CASSRRRGSYTIYF.

The V call is TRBV6-5, the J call TRBJ1-2; 7 bases align to TRBD1. The CDR3 length is 15 residues. After removal of 0 bases from V and 3 bases from J, the junction contained 4 bases not matched to a gene. Germline CDR1 and CDR2: MNHEY and SVGAGI. The CDR3 protein is CASSYSHRGYYGYTF. The DNA for the CDR3 is TGTGCCAGCAGTTACTCGCACAGGGGTTACTATGGCTACACCTTC.

This chain joins TRBV5-1 and TRBJ1-4, with 7 nucleotides matching TRBD1. CDR1 SGHRS and CDR2 YFSETQ come from the germline V gene. The CDR3 loop spans 16 amino acids. The J segment lost 5 bases and the V segment lost 3 bases, leaving 10 bases of the junction unmatched. CDR3 loop: CASSWRDSGGNEKLFF. CDR3 sequence (DNA): TGCGCCAGCAGCTGGCGGGACAGCGGCGGGAATGAAAAACTGTTTTTT.

The rearrangement joins TRBV7-7 to TRBJ1-4; 7 nucleotides match TRBD1. CDR1 and CDR2 from the germline V gene are SSHAT and FNYEAQ (reference sequence). The CDR3 consists of 14 residues. The V and J ends lost 5 bases and 5 bases, in that order; junction bases with no gene match: 5. In nucleotides, the CDR3 is TGTGCCAGCAGCCCGACAGGGAGAAATGAAAAACTGTTTTTT. Protein product: CASSPTGRNEKLFF.

J is TRBJ2-2 and V is TRBV12-3 or TRBV12-4; D remains ambiguous. CDR3 length equals 12 residues. Trimming pared 3 bases from V and 6 bases from J, leaving 5 bases between. CDR3 region: CASSFWSGELFF. The CDR3 DNA sequence: TGTGCCAGCAGTTTTTGGTCCGGGGAGCTGTTTTTT.

The rearrangement uses TRBV10-2 and TRBJ2-7; maybe TRBD1 (5 bases). CDR3 size: 12 residues. With 8 bases removed from V and 2 bases from J, the gap between germline ends came to 10 bases. CDR1 and CDR2 (germline): WSHSY, SAAADI. For the CDR3, the DNA is TGCGCCAGCCTCACAGGTACCTACGAGCAGTACTTC. Translating gives CASLTGTYEQYF.

This clone was observed a single time. The CDR3 coding sequence is TGTGCTAGTGGTTTGGGAGGTATTGTTGGCTACACCTTC. Encoded protein: CASGLGGIVGYTF. The genes are TRBV12-5 and TRBJ1-2; D unclear. V shed 1 base and J shed 7 bases, with 10 bases lying between them. This CDR3 has 13 amino acids. Germline CDR1 is LGHNT and CDR2 is FRNRAP.

V is TRBV7-9 and J is TRBJ2-7; D is possibly TRBD1 or TRBD2 (5 bases each). This CDR3 is 13 amino acids long. Trimming removed 11 bases at V and 4 bases at J, with 18 bases between. Looked up from germline, CDR1 is SEHNR and CDR2 is FQNEAQ (reference sequence). Here the CDR3 reads CAGSGTDTYEQYF. CDR3 nucleotides: TGTGCCGGATCCGGGACGGACACTTACGAGCAGTACTTC. Variable domain in full (rest from reference TRBV7-9 and TRBJ2-7): DTGVSQNPRHKITKRGQNVTFRCDPISEHNRLYWYRQTLGQGPEFLTYFQNEAQLEKSRLLSDRFSAERPKGSFSTLEIQRTEQGDSAMYLCAGSGTDTYEQYFGPGTRLTVT.

The sample holds one count of this clone. The CDR3 DNA follows: TGTGCCAGCAGCCAAGGGACAGCGAATGTGGATCAGCCCCAGCATTTT. Protein: CASSQGTANVDQPQHF. The chain uses TRBV3-1 (or the pseudogene TRBV3-2) and TRBJ1-5; D is possibly TRBD1 (6 bases). There are 16 residues in the CDR3. Germline lookup yields CDR1 LGHDT and CDR2 YNNKEL (reference sequence). The V and J ends lost 1 base and 5 bases respectively, with 15 bases between them.

CDR3 bases: TGTGCCAGCAGGCAGCGGGCCGCAGTCAATCAGCCCCAGCATTTT. Encoded protein: CASRQRAAVNQPQHF. V gene TRBV6-5 combines with J gene TRBJ1-5; D is ambiguous. The CDR3 is 15 amino acids. CDR1 and CDR2 from the germline V gene are MNHEY and SVGAGI. V dropped 6 bases and J dropped 3 bases, with 15 bases sitting between them.

The chain uses TRBV3-1 (or the pseudogene TRBV3-2) and TRBJ1-2; possible D gene TRBD1, 5 bases. The V gene's germline CDR1 is LGHDT and CDR2 YNNKEL (reference sequence). Trimming shortened V by 1 base and J by 8 bases, and 14 bases separated the two germline ends. The CDR3 totals 14 residues. The CDR3 protein is CASSQGQGSQGYTF. DNA for the CDR3: TGTGCCAGCAGCCAAGGCCAGGGTTCGCAGGGCTACACCTTC.

The chain employs TRBV25-1 and TRBJ1-2, with a possible D match to TRBD1 (6 bases). The germline V gene encodes CDR1 MGHDK and CDR2 SYGVNS. This CDR3 has 17 residues. The V end lost 4 bases, the J end lost 3 bases, and 21 bases lay between the germline ends. In DNA, the CDR3 is TGTGCCAGCAGTGGACCTATACGGACAGAGAATGACTATGGCTACACCTTC. Its protein is CASSGPIRTENDYGYTF.